This TCR beta chain stems from a study of blood T cell repertoires in COVID-19. Study information: Whether acute or convalescent, the COVID-19 samples came from the United States, Italy and Spain. From T cells, B-cell-depleted T cells, or PBMCs came the material, which was cDNA or gDNA.

The germline gives CDR1 SQVTM, CDR2 ANQGSEA. The length of the CDR3 is 13 residues. V was cut by 0 bases and J by 8 bases, with 14 bases left in between. The authors' processing: Amplification of reference gene primers was used by the study to estimate nucleated cell counts. The method was immunoSEQ multiplex PCR; TCRdb's version includes in-frame clones alone and lacks a portion of them. V and J calls and clone size follow that table, whereas D and trimming were derived from the DNA. The sample holds some 100,000 clones; 89% are singletons and the top ten take about 3.3%. This clone occurred a few times.

Sequencing was carried out using peripheral blood. The V gene is TRBV29-1, the J gene TRBJ2-7; D is possibly TRBD2 (5 bases). This sequence originates from a woman aged 65 to 85 with acute or convalescent COVID-19. This CDR3 is CSVEEDLGGKQYF. CDR3 nucleotides: TGCAGCGTTGAAGAAGATTTAGGAGGAAAGCAGTACTTC.